This TCR beta chain originates from a study of CXCR3-negative and CXCR3-positive naive CD8 T cells. Frequency places this clonotype as medium-sized. All TRB cDNA libraries came from 5' RACE performed with UMI labels. TCRdb re-called the 5' RACE reads and gives one entry per CDR3 protein, without DNA. The sample has 8,000 to 8,500 distinct CDR3 sequences. The germline V gene encodes CDR1 MNHEY and CDR2 SVGAGI. The CDR3 is 18 amino acids. This receptor was identified in a human donor in good health. Some clones in this sample may be carry-over from other donors' samples. Sequenced sample: naive CXCR3- CD8+ T cells from blood. As to subset: CD45RO-CCR7+CD27+CD95- naive CD8+ T cells lacking CXCR3 (TNR3-). This chain connects TRBV6-5 to TRBJ2-1; lacking DNA, the TRBD2 call made by TCRdb goes unchecked. The CDR3 reads CASSYSIRGRASSQEQFF.